Listed here are 13 T cell receptor beta chains from one sample, sequenced in a study of cytomegalovirus exposure and HLA in healthy donors. Primers: 60 Vbeta forward and 13 Jbeta reverse. Sequenced by immunoSEQ multiplex PCR; TCRdb stores in-frame clones only, minus some. The sample records more than 150,000 clones, roughly 80% being singletons. Material: PBMCs. These receptors were collected from a man in his fifties in good health and CMV-seronegative.

This clone appeared a single time. This chain uses TRBV27 with TRBJ2-2, with D tentatively TRBD2 (5 bases). CDR3 length: 15 residues. Germline CDR1 is MNHEY and CDR2 is SMNVEV (reference sequence). V was trimmed by 2 bases and J by 4 bases, leaving 11 bases between them. CDR3 DNA: TGTGCCAGCAGTTTAGAGCAGGCGGGCACCGGGGAGCTGTTTTTT. It is translated as CASSLEQAGTGELFF.

The genes are TRBV6-5 and TRBJ1-1; 7 positions agree with TRBD1. V shed 5 bases and J 2 bases; nucleotides not matched to a gene: 5. Per germline, CDR1 MNHEY and CDR2 SVGAGI. This CDR3 region has 14 residues. CDR3 DNA: TGTGCCAGCAGTCGCGGACAGGCTAACACTGAAGCTTTCTTT. Its translation is CASSRGQANTEAFF.

This chain uses TRBV6-1 with TRBJ1-2; weak D call: TRBD1 (5 bases). V shed 8 bases and J shed 6 bases, with 16 bases lying between them. The CDR3 is 13 residues long. Germline V lookup: CDR1 MNHNS, CDR2 SASEGT. The CDR3 protein is CASSEGGADGYTF. CDR3 in DNA: TGTGCCAGCTCCGAGGGAGGGGCGGATGGCTACACCTTC.

The genes are TRBV7-9 and TRBJ2-3; D not resolved. Trimming took off 7 bases at V and 2 bases at J, with 7 bases between the two ends. The CDR3 contains 12 residues. Germline V gene lookup returns CDR1 SEHNR and CDR2 FQNEAQ (reference sequence). The CDR3 protein is CASTSTTDTQYF. As DNA, the CDR3 is TGTGCCAGCACCAGTACCACAGATACGCAGTATTTT.

This rearrangement joins TRBV4-1 to TRBJ1-6, with 10 positions matching TRBD1. CDR3 length equals 15 residues. Per germline, CDR1 MGHRA and CDR2 YSYEKL. J lost 13 bases, V lost 5 bases, and 11 bases had no gene match. CDR3 sequence (DNA): TGCGCCAGCAGCTCAGGTGACAGGGGGCCTTCGCCCCTCCACTTT. It specifies CASSSGDRGPSPLHF.

The V gene is TRBV6-5, the J gene TRBJ2-1; 8 nucleotides match TRBD1. The germline V gene encodes CDR1 MNHEY and CDR2 SVGAGI. Germline trimming cut 4 bases from V and 2 bases from J; bases unmatched to any gene: 7. The length of the CDR3 is 16 residues. DNA for the CDR3: TGTGCCAGCAGTTCCGGGGCAGGGGGCGCCTACAATGAGCAGTTCTTC. Encoded protein: CASSSGAGGAYNEQFF.

The chain joins TRBV9 to TRBJ2-5, with a tentative D call TRBD2 (7 bases). The germline V gene has CDR1 SGDLS and CDR2 YYNGEE. The CDR3 sequence is 15 residues long. V lost 2 bases and J lost 2, with 13 bases in between. DNA of the CDR3: TGTGCCAGCAGCGTGAGTGCGGGGGCTCAAGAGACCCAGTACTTC. Translating gives CASSVSAGAQETQYF.

The chain is built from TRBV5-6 and TRBJ1-3, with D perhaps TRBD1 (5 bases). With 7 bases removed from V and 3 bases from J, the gap between germline ends came to 8 bases. The CDR3 runs 12 residues. CDR1 is SGHDT and CDR2 is YYEEEE in the germline V gene. The CDR3 sequence is CASGTFGNTIYF. The CDR3 DNA sequence: TGTGCCAGCGGGACTTTTGGAAACACCATATATTTT.

The DNA for the CDR3 is TGCGCCAGCAGCGCCCGGGGGGTCGGCTACACCTTC. Protein sequence: CASSARGVGYTF. The chain combines TRBV5-1 with TRBJ1-2; possibly TRBD1 for D (5 bases). Trimming shortened V by 4 bases and J by 8 bases, and 12 bases separated the two germline ends. This CDR3 has 12 amino acids. CDR1 SGHRS and CDR2 YFSETQ come from the germline V gene. The full variable domain, in which reference TRBV5-1 and TRBJ1-2 provide the parts outside the CDR3, is KAGVTQTPRYLIKTRGQQVTLSCSPISGHRSVSWYQQTPGQGLQFLFEYFSETQRNKGNFPGRFSGRQFSNSRSEMNVSTLELGDSALYLCASSARGVGYTFGSGTRLTVV.

J is TRBJ2-2 and V is TRBV30, with D possibly matching TRBD2 (5 bases). Germline-derived CDR1 and CDR2 are GTSNPN and SVGIG (reference sequence). V lost 0 bases and J lost 4, with 12 bases in between. The CDR3 spans 15 residues. CDR3 protein: CAWSVQRTLTGELFF. CDR3 in DNA: TGTGCCTGGAGTGTACAACGGACTCTCACCGGGGAGCTGTTTTTT.

The chain has TRBV7-7 and TRBJ1-3; D gene unclear. V dropped 2 bases and J dropped 1 base, with 15 bases sitting between them. Germline values: CDR1 SSHAT, CDR2 FNYEAQ (reference sequence). The CDR3 consists of 17 residues. The CDR3 region is CASSLTPPRESGNTIYF. As DNA, the CDR3 is TGTGCCAGCAGCTTAACGCCCCCCCGGGAATCTGGAAACACCATATATTTT.

This clone was seen just once. The chain links TRBV7-2 to TRBJ1-3; D is uncertain. V was pared by 5 bases and J by 0 bases, with 11 bases between. The CDR3 length is 15 residues. Germline V gives CDR1 SGHTA, CDR2 FQGNSA. The CDR3 reads CASSPGLSSGNTIYF. The CDR3 DNA reads TGTGCCAGCAGCCCAGGACTGAGCTCTGGAAACACCATATATTTT.

CDR3 amino acids: CASSFPGAFGYTF. In DNA, the CDR3 is TGCGCCAGCAGCTTTCCAGGGGCTTTTGGCTACACCTTC. The gene calls are TRBV5-1 and TRBJ1-2; D is possibly TRBD1 (6 bases). Trimming cost V 2 bases and J 7 bases, with 12 bases left between them. In germline, CDR1 is SGHRS, CDR2 YFSETQ. The CDR3 spans 13 residues. Together with reference TRBV5-1 and TRBJ1-2, the CDR3 gives the full variable domain: KAGVTQTPRYLIKTRGQQVTLSCSPISGHRSVSWYQQTPGQGLQFLFEYFSETQRNKGNFPGRFSGRQFSNSRSEMNVSTLELGDSALYLCASSFPGAFGYTFGSGTRLTVV.